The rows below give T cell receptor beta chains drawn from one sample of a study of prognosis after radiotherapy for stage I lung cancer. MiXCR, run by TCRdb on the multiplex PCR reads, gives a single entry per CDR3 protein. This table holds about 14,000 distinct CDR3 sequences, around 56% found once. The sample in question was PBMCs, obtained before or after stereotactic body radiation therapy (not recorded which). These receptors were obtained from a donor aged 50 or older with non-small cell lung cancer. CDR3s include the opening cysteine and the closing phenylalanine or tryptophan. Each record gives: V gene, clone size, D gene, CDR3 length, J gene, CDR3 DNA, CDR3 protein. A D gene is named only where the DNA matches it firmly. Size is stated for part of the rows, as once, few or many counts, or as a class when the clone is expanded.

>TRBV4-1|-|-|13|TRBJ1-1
TGCGCCAGCAGCCAAGATAGGGGCCGTGAAGCTTTCTTT
CASSQDRGREAFF
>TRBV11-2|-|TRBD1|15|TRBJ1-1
TGTGCCAGCAGCGCACGGACAGGGATTAACACTGAAGCTTTCTTT
CASSARTGINTEAFF
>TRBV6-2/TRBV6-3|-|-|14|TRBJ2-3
TGTGCCAGCAGTTACTCGAGGAATCCAGATACGCAGTATTTT
CASSYSRNPDTQYF
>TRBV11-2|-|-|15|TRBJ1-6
TGTGCCAGCAGCTTAGTGGTTCAGGGAAATTCACCCCTCCACTTT
CASSLVVQGNSPLHF
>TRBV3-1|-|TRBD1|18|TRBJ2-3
TGTGCCAGCAGCCAAGGAGGGCAGGGACAGGGTACGACAGATACGCAGTATTTT
CASSQGGQGQGTTDTQYF
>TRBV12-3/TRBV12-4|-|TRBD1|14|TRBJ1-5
TGTGCCAGCAGTGGGACAGGGGGGAATCAGCCCCAGCATTTT
CASSGTGGNQPQHF
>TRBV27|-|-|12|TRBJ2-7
TGTGCCAGCGGGCTAGGGGGTCGCGAGCAGTACTTC
CASGLGGREQYF
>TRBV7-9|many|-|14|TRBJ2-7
TGTGCCAGCAGATTTAGTGGGGACCTCTACGAGCAGTACTTC
CASRFSGDLYEQYF
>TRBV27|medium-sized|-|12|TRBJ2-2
TGTGCCAGCAGTTTACACACCGGGGAGCTGTTTTTT
CASSLHTGELFF
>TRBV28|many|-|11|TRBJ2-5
TGTGCCAGCAGGAAGCAAGAGACCCAGTACTTC
CASRKQETQYF
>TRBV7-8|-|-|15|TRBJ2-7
TGTGCCAGCAGCTTCATCCCCGGTACAGGGTACGAGCAGTACTTC
CASSFIPGTGYEQYF
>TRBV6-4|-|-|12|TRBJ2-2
TGTGCCAGCAGCCCCACGGTCGGGGAGCTTTTTTTT
CASSPTVGELFF
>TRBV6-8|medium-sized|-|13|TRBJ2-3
TGTGCCAGCAGTTACTCGGACACAGATACGCAGTATTTT
CASSYSDTDTQYF
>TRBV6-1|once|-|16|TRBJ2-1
-
CASSEVGSGSRNERSF
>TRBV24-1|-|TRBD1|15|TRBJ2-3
TGTGCCACCAGTTTCGGGACAGGGGGCACAGATACGCAGTATTTT
CATSFGTGGTDTQYF
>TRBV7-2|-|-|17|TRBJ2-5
TGTGCCAGCAGCTTAGCAGGGGGGAAATATGGGACAGAGACCCAGTACTTC
CASSLAGGKYGTETQYF
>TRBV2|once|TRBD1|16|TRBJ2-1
TGTGCCAGCAGCGGGTGGATAGGACAGGGGAGGAATGAGCAGTTCTTC
CASSGWIGQGRNEQFF
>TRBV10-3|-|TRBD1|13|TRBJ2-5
TGTGCCATCTGGACAGGGGGCGTGGAGACCCAGTACTTC
CAIWTGGVETQYF
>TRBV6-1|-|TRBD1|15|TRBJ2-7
TGTGCCAGCAGTGAAGAAGGACAGGGGACGGGCGAGCAGTACTTC
CASSEEGQGTGEQYF
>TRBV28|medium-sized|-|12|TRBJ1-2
TGTGCCAGCAGTCCAGGGACCTATGGCTACACCTTC
CASSPGTYGYTF
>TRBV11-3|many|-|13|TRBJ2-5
TGTGCCAGCAGCTTGGGGTCCCCAGAGACCCAGTACTTC
CASSLGSPETQYF
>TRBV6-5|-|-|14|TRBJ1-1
TGTGCCAGCAGTTACTCGGGGGGGAACACTGAAGCTTTCTTT
CASSYSGGNTEAFF
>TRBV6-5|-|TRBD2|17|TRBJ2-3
TGTGCCATCAGTTACTCGGTTGTCGGGAGGGGCACATATACGCAGTATTTT
CAISYSVVGRGTYTQYF
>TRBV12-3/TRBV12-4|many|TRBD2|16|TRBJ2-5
TGTGCCAGCAGCTATAGCGGGAGTGGGAGCCAAGAGACCCAGTACTTC
CASSYSGSGSQETQYF
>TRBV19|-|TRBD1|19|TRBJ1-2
TGTGCCAGTAGTACCGACCTTCAATCTCCGGGACAGGTGAACTATGGCTACACCTTC
CASSTDLQSPGQVNYGYTF
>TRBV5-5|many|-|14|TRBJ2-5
TGTGCCAGCAGCCGCCGCGGGGACCAAGAGACCCAGTACTTC
CASSRRGDQETQYF
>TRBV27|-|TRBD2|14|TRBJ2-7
TGTGCCAGCAGACCTAGTGGCGGGGGGAGCGAGCAGTACTTC
CASRPSGGGSEQYF
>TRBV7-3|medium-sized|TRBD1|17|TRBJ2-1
TGTGCCAGCAGCTTTGGAGCCGGGACAGGGGGGTACAATGAGCAGTTCTTC
CASSFGAGTGGYNEQFF
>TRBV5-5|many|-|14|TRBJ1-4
TGTGCCAGCAACTACAGGGACGTTTGGGAAAAACTGTTTTTT
CASNYRDVWEKLFF
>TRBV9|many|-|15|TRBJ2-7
TGTGCCAGCAGCGTAGCCGGGGACGACTCCTACGAGCAGTACTTC
CASSVAGDDSYEQYF
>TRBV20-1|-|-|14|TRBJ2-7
TGCAGTGCCAACGGGAGCGACTTGTGGGACGAGCAGCACTTC
CSANGSDLWDEQHF
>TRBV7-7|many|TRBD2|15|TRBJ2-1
TGTGCTAGCAGCCTCGGGACTAGCGGCTACAATGAGCAGTTCTTC
CASSLGTSGYNEQFF
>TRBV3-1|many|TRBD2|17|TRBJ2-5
TGTGCCAGCAGCCAAGATCCGAGCGGGAGAGCCCAAGAGACCCAGTACTTC
CASSQDPSGRAQETQYF
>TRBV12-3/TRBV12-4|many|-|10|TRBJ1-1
TGTGCCAGCAGCACCACTGAAGCTTTCTTT
CASSTTEAFF
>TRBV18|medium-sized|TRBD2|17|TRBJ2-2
TGTGCCAGCTCACCAGGTAGCGGGAGGGCCGGAGCCGGGGAGCTGTTTTTT
CASSPGSGRAGAGELFF
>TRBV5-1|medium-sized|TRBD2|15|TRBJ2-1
TGCGCCAGCAGAGGGACTAGCGGGAGAGGGAATGAGCAGTTCTTC
CASRGTSGRGNEQFF
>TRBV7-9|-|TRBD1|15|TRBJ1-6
TGCGCCAGCAGCTTGGCGACAGGGAAAAATTCACCCCTCCACTTT
CASSLATGKNSPLHF
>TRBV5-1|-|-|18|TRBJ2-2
TGCGCCAGCAGCCCCAACCCCATCCAGGGGTCGGTCACCGGGGAGCTGTTTTTT
CASSPNPIQGSVTGELFF
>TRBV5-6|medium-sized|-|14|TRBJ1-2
TGTGCCAGCAGCTCTTACGGGACTAACTATGGCTACACCTTC
CASSSYGTNYGYTF
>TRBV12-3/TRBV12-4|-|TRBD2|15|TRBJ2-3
TGTGCCAGCACCATAGCGGGAGTTGGGGCAGATACGCAGTATTTT
CASTIAGVGADTQYF
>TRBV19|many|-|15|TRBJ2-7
TGTGCCAGTAGTATAGATCAGGGGATAATCTACGAGCAGTACTTC
CASSIDQGIIYEQYF
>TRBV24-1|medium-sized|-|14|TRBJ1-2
TGTGCCACCAGTGATTGGGAAACTAACTATGGCTACACCTTC
CATSDWETNYGYTF